Below are 2 T cell receptor beta chains sequenced from a single sample in a study of T cell clonotyping in hematopoietic cell transplantation. Data came from immunoSEQ multiplex PCR; TCRdb stores just in-frame clones and leaves some out. The sample yields 28,000 or so clones, about 94% seen once. The material sequenced was peripheral blood mononuclear cells. These TCRs come from a middle-aged man in good health. Some clones in this sample may be carry-over from other donors' samples.

CDR3 sequence reads: CASSLSTGTYEQYF. The CDR3 DNA reads TGTGCCAGCAGTTTATCGACAGGGACCTACGAGCAGTACTTC. The chain has TRBV27 and TRBJ2-7, with TRBD1 matching over 7 bases. Germline trimming cut 0 bases from V and 2 bases from J; bases unmatched to any gene: 1. The germline CDR1 and CDR2 sequences are MNHEY and SMNVEV (reference sequence). The CDR3 runs to 14 residues.

This chain connects TRBV5-6 to TRBJ2-5; 9 nucleotides align to TRBD1. This CDR3 region has 15 residues. Looked up from germline, CDR1 is SGHDT and CDR2 is YYEEEE. The ends lost 5 bases at V and 2 bases at J; junction bases unmatched: 7. The CDR3 DNA follows: TGTGCCAGCAGGGCCGGACAGGGGAGGCAAGAGACCCAGTACTTC. This translates into CASRAGQGRQETQYF. The variable domain in full, completed from reference TRBV5-6 and TRBJ2-5, reads DAGVTQSPTHLIKTRGQQVTLRCSPKSGHDTVSWYQQALGQGPQFIFQYYEEEERQRGNFPDRFSGHQFPNYSSELNVNALLLGDSALYLCASRAGQGRQETQYFGPGTRLLVL.